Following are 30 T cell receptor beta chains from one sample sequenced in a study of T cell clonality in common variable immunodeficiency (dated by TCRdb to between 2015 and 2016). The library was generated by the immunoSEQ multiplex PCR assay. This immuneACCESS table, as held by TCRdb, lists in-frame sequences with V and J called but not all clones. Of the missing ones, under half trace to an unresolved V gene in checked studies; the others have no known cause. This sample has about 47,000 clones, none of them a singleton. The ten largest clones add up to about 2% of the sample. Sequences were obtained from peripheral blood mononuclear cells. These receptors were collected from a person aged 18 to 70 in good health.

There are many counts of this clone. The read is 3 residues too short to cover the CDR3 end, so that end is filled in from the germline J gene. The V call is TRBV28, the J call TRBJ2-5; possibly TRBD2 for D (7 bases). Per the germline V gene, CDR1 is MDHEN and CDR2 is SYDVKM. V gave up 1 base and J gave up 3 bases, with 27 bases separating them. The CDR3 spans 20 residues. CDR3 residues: CASSLFDQRVWGGGKETQYF. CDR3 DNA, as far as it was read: TGTGCCAGCAGTTTATTCGATCAGAGGGTTTGGGGGGGCGGGAAAGAGACC.

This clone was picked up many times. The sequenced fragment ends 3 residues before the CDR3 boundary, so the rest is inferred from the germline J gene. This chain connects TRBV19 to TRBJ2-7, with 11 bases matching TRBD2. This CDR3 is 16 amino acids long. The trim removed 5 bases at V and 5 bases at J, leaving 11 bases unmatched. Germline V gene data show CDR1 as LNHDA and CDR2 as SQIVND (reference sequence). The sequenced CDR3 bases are TGTGCCAGTAGTGAGTCTAGCGGGAGGTCGTTTCACGAG. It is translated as CASSESSGRSFHE. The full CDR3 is CASSESSGRSFHEQYF.

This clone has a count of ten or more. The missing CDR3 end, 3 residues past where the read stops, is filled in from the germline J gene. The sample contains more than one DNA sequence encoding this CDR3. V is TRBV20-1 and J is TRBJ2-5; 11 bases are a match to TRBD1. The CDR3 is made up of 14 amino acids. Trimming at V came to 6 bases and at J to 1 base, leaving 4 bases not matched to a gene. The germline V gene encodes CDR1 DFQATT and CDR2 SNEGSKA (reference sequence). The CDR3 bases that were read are TGCAGTGCAGACGGGACAGGGGGCCAAGAGACC. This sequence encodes CSADGTGGQET. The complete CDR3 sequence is CSADGTGGQETQYF.

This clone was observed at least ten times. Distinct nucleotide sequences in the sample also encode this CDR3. CDR3 residues: CSARDSYEQYF. The DNA read from the CDR3 is TGCAGTGCTAGAGACAGCTACGAG. The rearrangement uses TRBV20-1 and TRBJ2-7; no clear D. The read ends 3 residues shy of where the CDR3 ends; the end is completed using the germline J gene. The CDR3 runs to 11 residues. Germline lookup yields CDR1 DFQATT and CDR2 SNEGSKA (reference sequence). With 0 bases removed from V and 3 bases from J, the gap between germline ends came to 3 bases.

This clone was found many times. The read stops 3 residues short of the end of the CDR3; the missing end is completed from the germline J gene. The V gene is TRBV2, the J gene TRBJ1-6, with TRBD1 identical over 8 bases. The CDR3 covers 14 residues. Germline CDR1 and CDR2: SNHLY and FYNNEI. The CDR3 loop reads CASSEKDRVRPLHF. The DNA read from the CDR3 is TGTGCCAGCAGTGAAAAGGACAGGGTCCGTCCC.

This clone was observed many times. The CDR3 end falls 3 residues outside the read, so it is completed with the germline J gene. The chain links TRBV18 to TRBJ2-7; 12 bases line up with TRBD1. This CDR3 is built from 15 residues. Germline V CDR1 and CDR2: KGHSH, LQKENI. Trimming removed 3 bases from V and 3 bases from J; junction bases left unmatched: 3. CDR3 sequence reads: CASSPGTGGIYEQYF. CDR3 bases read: TGTGCCAGCTCACCCGGGACAGGGGGCATCTACGAG.

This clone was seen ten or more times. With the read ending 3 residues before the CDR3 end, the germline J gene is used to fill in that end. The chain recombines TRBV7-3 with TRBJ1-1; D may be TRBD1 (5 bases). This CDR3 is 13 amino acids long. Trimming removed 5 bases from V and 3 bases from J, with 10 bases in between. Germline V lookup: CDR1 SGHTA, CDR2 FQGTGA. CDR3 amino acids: CASSPTGDTEAFF. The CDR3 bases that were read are TGTGCCAGCAGCCCCACAGGTGACACTGAA.

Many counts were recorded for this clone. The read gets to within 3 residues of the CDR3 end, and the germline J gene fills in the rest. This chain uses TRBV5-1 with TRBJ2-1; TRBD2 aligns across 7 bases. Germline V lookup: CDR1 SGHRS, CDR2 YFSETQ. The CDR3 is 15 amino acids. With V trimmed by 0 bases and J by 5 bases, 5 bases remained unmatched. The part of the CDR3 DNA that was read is TGCGCCAGCAGCTTGGTTGGGACTACGGACAATGAG. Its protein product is CASSLVGTTDNE. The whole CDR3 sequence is CASSLVGTTDNEQFF.

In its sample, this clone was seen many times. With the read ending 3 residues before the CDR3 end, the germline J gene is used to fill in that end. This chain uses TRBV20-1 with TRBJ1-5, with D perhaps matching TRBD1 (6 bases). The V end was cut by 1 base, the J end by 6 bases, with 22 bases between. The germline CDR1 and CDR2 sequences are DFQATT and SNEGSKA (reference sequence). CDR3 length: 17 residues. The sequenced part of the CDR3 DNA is TGCAGTGCTAGAGGTCGTTACAGGGTTGAGGAAGGTCAGCCC. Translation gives CSARGRYRVEEGQP. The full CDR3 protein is CSARGRYRVEEGQPQHF.

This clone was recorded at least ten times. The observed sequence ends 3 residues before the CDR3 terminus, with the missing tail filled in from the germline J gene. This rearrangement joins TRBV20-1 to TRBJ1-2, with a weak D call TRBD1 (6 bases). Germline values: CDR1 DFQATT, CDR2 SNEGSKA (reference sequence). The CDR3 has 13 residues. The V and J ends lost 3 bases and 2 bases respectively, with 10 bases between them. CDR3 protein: CSASPQGNYGYTF. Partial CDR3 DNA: TGCAGTGCTAGCCCGCAGGGGAACTATGGC.

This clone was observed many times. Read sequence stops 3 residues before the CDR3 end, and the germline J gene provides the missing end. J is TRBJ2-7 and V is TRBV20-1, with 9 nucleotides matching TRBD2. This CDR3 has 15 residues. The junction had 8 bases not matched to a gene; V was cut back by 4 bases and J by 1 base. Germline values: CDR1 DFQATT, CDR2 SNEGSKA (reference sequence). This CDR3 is CSANPPLAGSYEQYF. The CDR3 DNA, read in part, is TGCAGTGCTAACCCCCCTCTAGCGGGGTCCTACGAG.

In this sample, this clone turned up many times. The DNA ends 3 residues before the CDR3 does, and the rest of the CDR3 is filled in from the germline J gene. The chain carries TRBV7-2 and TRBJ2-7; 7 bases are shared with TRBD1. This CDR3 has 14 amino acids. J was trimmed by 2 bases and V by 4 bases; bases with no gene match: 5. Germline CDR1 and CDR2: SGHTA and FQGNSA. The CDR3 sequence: CASSSRDSPYEQYF. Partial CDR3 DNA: TGTGCCAGCAGCTCCCGGGACAGCCCCTACGAG.

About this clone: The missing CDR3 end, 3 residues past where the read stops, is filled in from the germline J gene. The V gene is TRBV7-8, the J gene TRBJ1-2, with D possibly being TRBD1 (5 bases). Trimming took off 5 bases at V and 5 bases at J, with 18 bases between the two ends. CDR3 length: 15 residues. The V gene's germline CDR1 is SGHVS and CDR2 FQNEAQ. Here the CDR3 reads CASSHNGSRGYGYTF. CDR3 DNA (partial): TGTGCCAGCAGCCACAACGGGTCCCGGGGGTATGGC.

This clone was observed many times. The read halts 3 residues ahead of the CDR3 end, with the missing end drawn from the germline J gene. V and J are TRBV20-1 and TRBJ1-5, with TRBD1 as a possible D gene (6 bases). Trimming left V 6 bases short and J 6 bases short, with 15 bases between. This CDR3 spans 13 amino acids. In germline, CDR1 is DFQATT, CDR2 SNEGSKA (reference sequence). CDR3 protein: CSAMSGASQPQHF. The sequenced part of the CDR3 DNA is TGCAGTGCAATGTCAGGGGCAAGTCAGCCC.

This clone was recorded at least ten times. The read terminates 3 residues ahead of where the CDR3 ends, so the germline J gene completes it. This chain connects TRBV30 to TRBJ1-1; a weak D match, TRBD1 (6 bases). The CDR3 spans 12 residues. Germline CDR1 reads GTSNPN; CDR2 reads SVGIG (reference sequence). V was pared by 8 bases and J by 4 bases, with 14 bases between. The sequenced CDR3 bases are TGTGCCGCTAAACAGGGTTTCACTGAA. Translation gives CAAKQGFTE. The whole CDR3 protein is CAAKQGFTEAFF.

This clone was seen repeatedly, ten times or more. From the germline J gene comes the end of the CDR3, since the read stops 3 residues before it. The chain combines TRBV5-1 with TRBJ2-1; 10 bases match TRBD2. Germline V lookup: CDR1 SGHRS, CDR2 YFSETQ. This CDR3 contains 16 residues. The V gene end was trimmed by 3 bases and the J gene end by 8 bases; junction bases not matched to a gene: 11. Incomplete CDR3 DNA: TGCGCCAGCAGCTGGCGTGGCAGCGGGGGGGCGCATGAG. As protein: CASSWRGSGGAHE. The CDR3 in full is CASSWRGSGGAHEQFF.

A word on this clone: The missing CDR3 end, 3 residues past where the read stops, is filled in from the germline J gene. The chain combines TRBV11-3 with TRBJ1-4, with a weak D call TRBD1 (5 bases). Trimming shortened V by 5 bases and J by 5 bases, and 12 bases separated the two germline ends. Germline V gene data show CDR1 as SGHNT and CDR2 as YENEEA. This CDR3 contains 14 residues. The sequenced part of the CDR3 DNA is TGTGCCAGCAGCACCGGAGGGGCGAATGAAAAA. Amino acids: CASSTGGANEK. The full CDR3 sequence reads CASSTGGANEKLFF.

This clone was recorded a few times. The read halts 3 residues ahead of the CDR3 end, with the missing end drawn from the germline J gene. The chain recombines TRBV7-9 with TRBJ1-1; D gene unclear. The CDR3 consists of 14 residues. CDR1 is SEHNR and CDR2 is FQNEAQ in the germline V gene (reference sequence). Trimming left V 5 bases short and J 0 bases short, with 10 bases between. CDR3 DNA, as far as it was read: TGTGCCAGCAGCCCCAAGCAATTGAACACTGAA. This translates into CASSPKQLNTE. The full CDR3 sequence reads CASSPKQLNTEAFF.

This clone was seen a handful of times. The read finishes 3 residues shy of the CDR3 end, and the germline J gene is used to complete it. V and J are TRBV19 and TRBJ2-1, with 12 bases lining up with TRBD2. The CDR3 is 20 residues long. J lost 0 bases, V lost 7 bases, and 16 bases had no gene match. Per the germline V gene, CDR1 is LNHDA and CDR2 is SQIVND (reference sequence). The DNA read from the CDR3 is TGTGCCAGTACCCGAATACTAGCGGGGGGTCTCGGAAGCTCCTACAATGAG. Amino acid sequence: CASTRILAGGLGSSYNE. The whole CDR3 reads CASTRILAGGLGSSYNEQFF.

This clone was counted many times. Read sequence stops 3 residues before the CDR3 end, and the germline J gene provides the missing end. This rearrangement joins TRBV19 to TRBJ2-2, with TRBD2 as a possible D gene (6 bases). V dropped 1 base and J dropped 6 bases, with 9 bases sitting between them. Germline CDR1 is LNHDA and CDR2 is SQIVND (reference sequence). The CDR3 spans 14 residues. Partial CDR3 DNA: TGTGCCAGTAGTATAGTAGGGGAGGCCGGGGAG. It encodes CASSIVGEAGE. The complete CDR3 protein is CASSIVGEAGELFF.

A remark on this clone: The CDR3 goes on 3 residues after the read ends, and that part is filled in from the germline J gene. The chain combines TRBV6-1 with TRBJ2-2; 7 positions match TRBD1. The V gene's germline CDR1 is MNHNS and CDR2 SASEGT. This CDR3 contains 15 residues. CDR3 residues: CASSDPGGADEKLFF. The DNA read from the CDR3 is TGTGCCAGCAGTGACCCAGGGGGTGCTGATGAAAAG.

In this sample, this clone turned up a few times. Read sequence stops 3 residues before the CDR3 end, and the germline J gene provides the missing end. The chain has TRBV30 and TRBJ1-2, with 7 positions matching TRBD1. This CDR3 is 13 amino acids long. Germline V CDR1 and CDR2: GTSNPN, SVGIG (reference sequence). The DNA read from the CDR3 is TGTGCCGGAACGACAGGGTCGCTCGGTACC. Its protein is CAGTTGSLGT. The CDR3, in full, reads CAGTTGSLGTYTF.

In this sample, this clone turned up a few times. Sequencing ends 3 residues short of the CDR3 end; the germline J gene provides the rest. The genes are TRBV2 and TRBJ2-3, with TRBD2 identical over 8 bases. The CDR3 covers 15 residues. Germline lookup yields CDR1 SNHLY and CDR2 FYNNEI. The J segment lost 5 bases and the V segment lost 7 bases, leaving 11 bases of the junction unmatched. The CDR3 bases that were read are TGTGCCAGCATATTAGGAGCGGGAGTAGGAGATACG. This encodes CASILGAGVGDT. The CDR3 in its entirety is CASILGAGVGDTQYF.

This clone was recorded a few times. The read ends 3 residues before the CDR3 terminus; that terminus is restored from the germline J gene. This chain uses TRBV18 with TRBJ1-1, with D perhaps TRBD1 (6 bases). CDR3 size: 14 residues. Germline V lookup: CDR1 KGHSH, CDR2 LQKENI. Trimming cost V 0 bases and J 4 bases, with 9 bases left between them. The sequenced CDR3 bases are TGTGCCAGCTCACCACCGGGAGGGGGCACTGAA. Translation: CASSPPGGGTE. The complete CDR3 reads CASSPPGGGTEAFF.

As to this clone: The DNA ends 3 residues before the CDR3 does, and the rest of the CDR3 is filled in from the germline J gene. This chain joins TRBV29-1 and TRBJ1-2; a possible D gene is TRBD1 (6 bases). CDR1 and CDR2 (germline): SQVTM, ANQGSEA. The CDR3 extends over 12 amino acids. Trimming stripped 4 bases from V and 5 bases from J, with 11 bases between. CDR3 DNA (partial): TGCAGCGTTGTCCAGGGGCAGTATGGC. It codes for CSVVQGQYG. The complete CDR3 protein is CSVVQGQYGYTF.

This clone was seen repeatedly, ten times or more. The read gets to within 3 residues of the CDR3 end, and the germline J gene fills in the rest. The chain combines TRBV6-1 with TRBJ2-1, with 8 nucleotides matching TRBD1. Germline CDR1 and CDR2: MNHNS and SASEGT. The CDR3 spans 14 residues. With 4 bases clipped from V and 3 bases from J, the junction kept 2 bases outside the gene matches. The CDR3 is CASSGTGYYNEQFF. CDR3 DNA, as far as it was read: TGTGCCAGCAGTGGGACAGGGTACTACAATGAG.

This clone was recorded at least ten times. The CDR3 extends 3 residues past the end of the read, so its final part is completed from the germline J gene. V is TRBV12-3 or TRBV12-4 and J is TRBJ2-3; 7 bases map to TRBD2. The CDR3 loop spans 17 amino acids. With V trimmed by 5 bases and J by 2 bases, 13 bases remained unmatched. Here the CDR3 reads CASSLGGGPLNTDTQYF. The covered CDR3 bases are TGTGCCAGCAGTCTTGGGGGGGGACCGTTGAACACAGATACG.

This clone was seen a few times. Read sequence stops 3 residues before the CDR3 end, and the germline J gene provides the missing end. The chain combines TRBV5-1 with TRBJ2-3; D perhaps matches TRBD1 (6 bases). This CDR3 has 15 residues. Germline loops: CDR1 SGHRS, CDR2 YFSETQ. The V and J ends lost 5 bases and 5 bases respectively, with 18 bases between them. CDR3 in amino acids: CASSRQGNWQDTQYF. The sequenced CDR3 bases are TGCGCCAGCAGTCGCCAGGGGAATTGGCAAGATACG.

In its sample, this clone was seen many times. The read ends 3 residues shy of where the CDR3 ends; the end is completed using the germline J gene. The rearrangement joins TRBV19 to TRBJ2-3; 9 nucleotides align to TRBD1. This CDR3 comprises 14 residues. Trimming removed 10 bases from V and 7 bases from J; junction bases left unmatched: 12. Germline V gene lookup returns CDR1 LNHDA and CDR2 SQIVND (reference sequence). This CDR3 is CATQGQGLLNTQYF. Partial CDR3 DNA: TGTGCCACCCAGGGACAGGGATTATTAAATACG.

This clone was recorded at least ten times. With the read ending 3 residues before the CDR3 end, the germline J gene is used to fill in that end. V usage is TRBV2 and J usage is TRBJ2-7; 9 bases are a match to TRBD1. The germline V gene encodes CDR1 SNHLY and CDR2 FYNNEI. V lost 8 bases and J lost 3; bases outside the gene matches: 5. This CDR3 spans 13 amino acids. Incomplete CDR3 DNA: TGTGCCAGCTCCGGGACAGGGTACTACGAG. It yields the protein CASSGTGYYE. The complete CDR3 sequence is CASSGTGYYEQYF.